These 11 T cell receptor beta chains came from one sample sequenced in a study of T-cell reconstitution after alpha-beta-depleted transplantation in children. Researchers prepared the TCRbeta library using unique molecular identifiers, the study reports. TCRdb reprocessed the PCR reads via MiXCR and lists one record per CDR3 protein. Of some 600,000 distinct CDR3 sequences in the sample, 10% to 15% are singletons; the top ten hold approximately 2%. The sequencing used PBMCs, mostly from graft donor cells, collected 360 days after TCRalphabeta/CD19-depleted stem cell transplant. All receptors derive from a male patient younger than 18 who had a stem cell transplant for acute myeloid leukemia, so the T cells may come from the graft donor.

CDR3 sequence reads: CASSFPASGFADYGYTF. Here the CDR3 DNA reads TGTGCCAGCAGTTTCCCCGCCTCCGGGTTCGCGGACTATGGCTACACCTTC. V is TRBV28 and J is TRBJ1-2; D is unresolved. The germline gives CDR1 MDHEN, CDR2 SYDVKM. The CDR3 extends over 17 amino acids. V was pared by 3 bases and J by 3 bases, with 20 bases between.

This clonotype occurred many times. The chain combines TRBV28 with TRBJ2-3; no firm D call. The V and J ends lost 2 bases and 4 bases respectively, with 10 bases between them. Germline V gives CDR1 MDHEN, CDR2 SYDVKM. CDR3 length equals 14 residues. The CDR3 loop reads CASSLQGFSDTQYF. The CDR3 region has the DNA TGTGCCAGCAGTTTACAAGGATTCTCAGATACGCAGTATTTT. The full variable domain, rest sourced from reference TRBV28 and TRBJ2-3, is DVKVTQSSRYLVKRTGEKVFLECVQDMDHENMFWYRQDPGLGLRLIYFSYDVKMKEKGDIPEGYSVSREKKERFSLILESASTNQTSMYLCASSLQGFSDTQYFGPGTRLTVL.

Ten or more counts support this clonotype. The CDR3 protein is CASSFLLVAGGPRGSEQYF. CDR3 DNA sequence: TGTGCCAGCAGTTTTCTTCTAGTAGCGGGAGGCCCGAGGGGTTCTGAGCAGTACTTC. The chain links TRBV28 to TRBJ2-7, with 10 bases fitting TRBD2. The germline CDR1 and CDR2 sequences are MDHEN and SYDVKM. The CDR3 is 19 residues long. After removal of 3 bases from V and 7 bases from J, the junction contained 21 bases not matched to a gene.

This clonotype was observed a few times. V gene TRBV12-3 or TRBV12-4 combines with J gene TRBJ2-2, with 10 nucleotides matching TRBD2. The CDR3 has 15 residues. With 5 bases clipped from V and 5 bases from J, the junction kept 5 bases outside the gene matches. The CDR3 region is CASSRTSGWTGELFF. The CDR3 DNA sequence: TGTGCCAGCAGTCGGACTAGCGGATGGACCGGGGAGCTGTTTTTT.

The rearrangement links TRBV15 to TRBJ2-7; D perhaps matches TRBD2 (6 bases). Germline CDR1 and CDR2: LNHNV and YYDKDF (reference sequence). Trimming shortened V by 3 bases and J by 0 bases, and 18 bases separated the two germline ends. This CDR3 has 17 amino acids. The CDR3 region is CATSSSRGGMTSYEQYF. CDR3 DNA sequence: TGTGCCACCAGCAGCTCAAGGGGCGGGATGACCTCCTACGAGCAGTACTTC.

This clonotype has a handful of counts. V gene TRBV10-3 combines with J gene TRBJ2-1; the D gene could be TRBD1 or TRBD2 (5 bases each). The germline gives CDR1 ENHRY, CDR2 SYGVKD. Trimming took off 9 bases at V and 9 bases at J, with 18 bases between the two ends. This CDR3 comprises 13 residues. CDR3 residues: CAITGLALSEQFF. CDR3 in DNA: TGTGCCATAACGGGGCTCGCCTTATCTGAGCAGTTCTTC.

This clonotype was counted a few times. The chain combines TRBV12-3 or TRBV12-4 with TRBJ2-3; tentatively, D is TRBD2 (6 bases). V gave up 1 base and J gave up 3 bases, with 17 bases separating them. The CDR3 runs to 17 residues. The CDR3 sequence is CASSLGNIAEGTDTQYF. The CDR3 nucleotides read TGTGCCAGCAGTTTAGGCAACATAGCGGAGGGAACAGATACGCAGTATTTT.

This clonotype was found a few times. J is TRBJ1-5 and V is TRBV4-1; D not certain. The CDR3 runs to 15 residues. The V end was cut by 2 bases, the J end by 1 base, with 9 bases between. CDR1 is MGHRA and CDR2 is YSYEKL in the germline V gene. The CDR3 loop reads CASSQREHSNQPQHF. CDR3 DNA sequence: TGCGCCAGCAGCCAACGGGAGCACAGCAATCAGCCCCAGCATTTT.

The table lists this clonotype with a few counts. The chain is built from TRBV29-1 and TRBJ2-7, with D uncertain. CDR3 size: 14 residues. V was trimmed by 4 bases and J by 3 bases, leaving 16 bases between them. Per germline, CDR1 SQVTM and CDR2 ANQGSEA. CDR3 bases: TGCAGCGTTGCTTCAGGCGTCGGCGGCTACGAGCAGTACTTC. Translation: CSVASGVGGYEQYF.

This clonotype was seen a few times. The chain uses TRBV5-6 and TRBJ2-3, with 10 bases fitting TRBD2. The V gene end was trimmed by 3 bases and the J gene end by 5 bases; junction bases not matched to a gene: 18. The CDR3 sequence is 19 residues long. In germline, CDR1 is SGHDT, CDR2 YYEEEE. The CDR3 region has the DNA TGTGCCAGCAGCTCGGCTTCTAGCGGGAGAGGGGCATATTTAGATACGCAGTATTTT. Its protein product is CASSSASSGRGAYLDTQYF.

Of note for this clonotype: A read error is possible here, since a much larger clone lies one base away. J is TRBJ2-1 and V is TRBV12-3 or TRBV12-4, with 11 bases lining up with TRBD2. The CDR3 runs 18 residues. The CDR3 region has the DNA TGTACCAGCAGTTTGACGTGGGGACTAGCGGATTCCTACAATGAGCAGTTCTTC. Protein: CTSSLTWGLADSYNEQFF.